This T cell receptor (beta chain) was identified during a study of T cells of healthy individuals. Germline CDR1 KGHSH, CDR2 LQKENI. Losses at the gene ends were 3 bases for V and 3 bases for J; bases not matched to a gene: 2. The CDR3 extends over 14 amino acids. From the 5' RACE reads, TCRdb called clonotypes with MiXCR, one entry per CDR3 protein. The repertoire holds about 96,000 distinct CDR3 sequences, with 17% as singletons. This rearrangement joins TRBV18 to TRBJ1-1; TRBD1 matches at 9 bases. This TCR was sampled from a human donor in good health. In nucleotides, the CDR3 is TGTGCCAGCTCACCTAGACAGGGGGACACTGAAGCTTTCTTT. Protein product: CASSPRQGDTEAFF.